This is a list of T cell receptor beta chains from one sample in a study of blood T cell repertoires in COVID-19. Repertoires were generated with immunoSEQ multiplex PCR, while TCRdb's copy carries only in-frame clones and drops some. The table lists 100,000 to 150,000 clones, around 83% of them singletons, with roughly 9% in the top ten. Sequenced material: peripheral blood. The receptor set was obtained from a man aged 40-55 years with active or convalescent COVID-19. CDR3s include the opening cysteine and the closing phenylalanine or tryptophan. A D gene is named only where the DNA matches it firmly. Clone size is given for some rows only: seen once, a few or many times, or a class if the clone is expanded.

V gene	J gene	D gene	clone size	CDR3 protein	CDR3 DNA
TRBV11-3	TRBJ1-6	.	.	CASSLDGGGTLHF	TGTGCCAGCAGCTTAGACGGAGGAGGAACCCTCCACTTT
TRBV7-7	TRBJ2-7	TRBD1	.	CASSPFGQGEQYF	TGTGCCAGCAGCCCATTTGGACAGGGCGAGCAGTACTTC
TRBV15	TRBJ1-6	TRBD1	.	CATSSGQERNSPLHF	TGTGCCACCAGCTCCGGACAGGAGAGGAATTCACCCCTCCACTTT
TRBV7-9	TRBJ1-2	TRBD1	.	CASSLLNRGGYGYTF	TGTGCCAGCAGCTTACTAAACAGGGGAGGCTATGGCTACACCTTC
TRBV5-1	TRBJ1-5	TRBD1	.	CASSPTGAGNQPQHF	TGCGCCAGCAGCCCGACAGGGGCGGGCAATCAGCCCCAGCATTTT
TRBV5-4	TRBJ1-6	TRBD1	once	CASSLVLQGAGNSPLHF	TGTGCCAGCAGCTTGGTTTTACAGGGGGCAGGTAATTCACCCCTCCACTTT
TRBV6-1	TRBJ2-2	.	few	CASSEGRAGELFF	TGTGCCAGCAGTGAAGGCAGGGCCGGGGAGCTGTTTTTT
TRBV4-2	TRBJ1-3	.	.	CASSQDEQASGNTIYF	TGTGCCAGCAGCCAAGATGAGCAGGCCTCTGGAAACACCATATATTTT
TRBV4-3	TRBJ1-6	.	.	CASSQSQVISSPLHF	TGCGCCAGCAGCCAATCCCAGGTTATATCTTCACCCCTCCACTTT
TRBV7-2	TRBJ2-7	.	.	CASSPAARGVEQYF	TGTGCCAGCAGCCCAGCGGCGCGGGGAGTAGAGCAGTACTTC
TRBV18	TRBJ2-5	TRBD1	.	CASSPGDSWGYQETQYF	TGTGCCAGCTCCCCAGGGGACAGTTGGGGGTACCAAGAGACCCAGTACTTC
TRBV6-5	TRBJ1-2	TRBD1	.	CASSRDRPTNYGYTF	TGTGCCAGCAGCCGGGACAGACCTACTAACTATGGCTACACCTTC
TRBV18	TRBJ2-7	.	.	CASSPSERIEQYF	TGTGCCAGCTCACCCTCCGAGCGAATCGAGCAGTACTTC
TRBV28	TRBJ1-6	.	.	CASIGPRGNNSPLHF	TGTGCCAGCATAGGACCTCGGGGTAATAATTCACCCCTCCACTTT
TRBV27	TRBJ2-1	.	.	CASSFNRVISNEQFF	TGTGCCAGCAGTTTCAACCGGGTAATAAGCAATGAGCAGTTCTTC